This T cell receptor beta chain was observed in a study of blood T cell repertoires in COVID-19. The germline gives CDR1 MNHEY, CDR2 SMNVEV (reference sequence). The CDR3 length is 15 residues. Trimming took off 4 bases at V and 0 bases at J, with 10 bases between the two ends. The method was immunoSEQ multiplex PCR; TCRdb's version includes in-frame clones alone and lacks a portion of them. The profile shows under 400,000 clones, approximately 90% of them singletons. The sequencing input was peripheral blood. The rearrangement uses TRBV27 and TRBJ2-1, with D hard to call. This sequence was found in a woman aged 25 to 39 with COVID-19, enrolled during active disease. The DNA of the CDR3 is TGTGCCAGCAGTTCATCCCTAATCTCCTACAATGAGCAGTTCTTC. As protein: CASSSSLISYNEQFF.